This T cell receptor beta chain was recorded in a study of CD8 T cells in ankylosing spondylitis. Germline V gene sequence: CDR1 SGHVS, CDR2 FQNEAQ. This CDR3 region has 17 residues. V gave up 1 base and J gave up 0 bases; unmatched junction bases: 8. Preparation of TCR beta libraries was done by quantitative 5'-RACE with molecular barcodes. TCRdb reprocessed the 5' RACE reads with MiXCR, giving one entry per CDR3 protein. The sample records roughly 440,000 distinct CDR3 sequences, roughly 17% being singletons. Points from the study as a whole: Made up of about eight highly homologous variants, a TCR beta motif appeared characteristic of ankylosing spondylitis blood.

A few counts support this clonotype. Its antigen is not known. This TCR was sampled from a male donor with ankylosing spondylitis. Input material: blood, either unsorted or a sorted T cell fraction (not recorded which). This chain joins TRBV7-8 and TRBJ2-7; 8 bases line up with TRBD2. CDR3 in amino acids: CASSLVLAGTRSYEQYF. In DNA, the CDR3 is TGTGCCAGCAGCTTAGTTTTAGCGGGGACCCGCTCCTACGAGCAGTACTTC. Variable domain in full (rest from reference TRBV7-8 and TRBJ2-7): GAGVSQSPRYKVAKRGQDVALRCDPISGHVSLFWYQQALGQGPEFLTYFQNEAQLDKSGLPSDRFFAERPEGSVSTLKIQRTQQEDSAVYLCASSLVLAGTRSYEQYFGPGTRLTVT.